The entry below gives a single T cell receptor beta chain sequence along with its context. Its target is unknown. This entry belongs to a study of T cell clones after liver transplantation. V lost 1 base and J lost 7; bases outside the gene matches: 12. CDR3 size: 16 residues. The germline V gene encodes CDR1 PRHDT and CDR2 FYEKMQ (reference sequence). TCRdb's copy holds only in-frame clones and misses some; the assay was immunoSEQ multiplex PCR. The table has 20,000 to 25,000 clones, 80% to 95% seen once. Study findings and constraints: A larger donor-reactive than third-party decline suggested partial antigen-specific deletion. A significant post-transplant drop in circulating graft-donor-reactive CD4 TCRbeta sequences occurred in most of the 8 subjects.

The sequencing here drew on CD8+ T cells from blood, taken less than 26 months after liver transplant. The V gene is TRBV13, the J gene TRBJ1-2; 7 bases map to TRBD1. This receptor was obtained from a human patient who received a liver transplant. Some T cells may be the graft donor's. The CDR3 loop is CASSLEGQGGFGGYTF. Here the CDR3 DNA reads TGTGCCAGCAGCTTAGAGGGCCAAGGGGGCTTTGGTGGCTACACCTTC. Using reference TRBV13 and TRBJ1-2 for the parts outside the CDR3, the full variable domain is AAGVIQSPRHLIKEKRETATLKCYPIPRHDTVYWYQQGPGQDPQFLISFYEKMQSDKGSIPDRFSAQQFSDYHSELNMSSLELGDSALYFCASSLEGQGGFGGYTFGSGTRLTVV.